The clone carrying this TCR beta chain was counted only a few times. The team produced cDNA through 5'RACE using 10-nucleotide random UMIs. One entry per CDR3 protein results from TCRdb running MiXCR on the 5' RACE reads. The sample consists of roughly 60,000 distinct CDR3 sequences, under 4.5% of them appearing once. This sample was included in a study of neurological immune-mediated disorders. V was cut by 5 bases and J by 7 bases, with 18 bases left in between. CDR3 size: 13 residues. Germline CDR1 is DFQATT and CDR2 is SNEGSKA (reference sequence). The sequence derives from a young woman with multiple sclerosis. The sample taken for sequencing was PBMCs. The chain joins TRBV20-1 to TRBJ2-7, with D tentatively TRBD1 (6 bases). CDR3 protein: CSAHPPGAGEQYF. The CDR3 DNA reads TGCAGTGCTCACCCGCCAGGGGCGGGTGAGCAGTACTTC.